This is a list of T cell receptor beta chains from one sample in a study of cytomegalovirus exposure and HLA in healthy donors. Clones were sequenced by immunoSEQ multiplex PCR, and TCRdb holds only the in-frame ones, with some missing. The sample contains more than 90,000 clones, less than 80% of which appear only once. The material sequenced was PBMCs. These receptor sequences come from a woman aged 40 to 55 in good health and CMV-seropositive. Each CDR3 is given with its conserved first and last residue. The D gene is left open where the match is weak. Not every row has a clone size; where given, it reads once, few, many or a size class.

CASRSLAHALETQYF | TGTGCCAGCAGGTCCCTAGCGCATGCTCTAGAGACCCAGTACTTC | NA | NA | TRBJ2-5 | TRBV7-8
CASSLGSGPTDTQYF | TGCGCCAGCAGCTTGGGGAGCGGACCCACAGATACGCAGTATTTT | NA | NA | TRBJ2-3 | TRBV5-1
CASSQGQGDYEQYF | TGTGCCAGCAGCCAAGGACAGGGTGACTACGAGCAGTACTTC | TRBD1 | few | TRBJ2-7 | TRBV6-6
CASSFERFYGYTF | TGTGCCAGCAGCTTTGAGAGATTCTATGGCTACACCTTC | NA | NA | TRBJ1-2 | TRBV7-9
CASSRTSGRSSSYEQYF | TGTGCCAGCAGCCGTACTAGCGGGAGGTCGAGCTCCTACGAGCAGTACTTC | TRBD2 | NA | TRBJ2-7 | TRBV7-9
CASIREEGRRNEQFF | TGTGCCAGTATCAGGGAGGAAGGGAGGCGGAATGAGCAGTTCTTC | NA | NA | TRBJ2-1 | TRBV19
CAKSGDSSYNEQFF | TGTGCCAAATCGGGGGATAGCTCCTACAATGAGCAGTTCTTC | NA | few | TRBJ2-1 | TRBV7-9
CAISEGDSGGNTIYF | TGTGCCATCAGTGAAGGAGATTCGGGTGGAAACACCATATATTTT | NA | NA | TRBJ1-3 | TRBV10-3
CASRRVVMTYEQYF | TGTGCCAGCAGGCGAGTAGTAATGACCTACGAGCAGTACTTC | NA | NA | TRBJ2-7 | TRBV2
CASFQAGEGSGYTF | TGTGCCAGTTTTCAAGCCGGGGAGGGTAGCGGCTACACCTTC | NA | NA | TRBJ1-2 | TRBV19
CASSPPLGRTQETQYF | TGTGCCAGCAGCCCACCCTTGGGGCGCACCCAAGAGACCCAGTACTTC | NA | few | TRBJ2-5 | TRBV7-9
CASSLRDRGVHTQYF | TGTGCCAGCAGTCTCCGGGACAGGGGGGTGCATACGCAGTATTTT | TRBD1 | NA | TRBJ2-3 | TRBV28
CSVEGTGGGYTF | TGCAGCGTTGAAGGGACAGGGGGTGGCTACACCTTC | TRBD1 | NA | TRBJ1-2 | TRBV29-1
CASSSMQGPYEQYF | TGTGCCAGCAGTTCGATGCAGGGGCCCTACGAGCAGTACTTC | NA | NA | TRBJ2-7 | TRBV11-3
CASSIVRGDSNQPQHF | TGTGCCAGTAGTATAGTTAGGGGCGATAGCAATCAGCCCCAGCATTTT | NA | once | TRBJ1-5 | TRBV19
CATSRGGGDHSNQPQHF | TGTGCCACCAGCAGAGGGGGGGGAGACCATAGCAATCAGCCCCAGCATTTT | NA | NA | TRBJ1-5 | TRBV15
CASKPLAGDRETQYF | TGTGCCAGCAAACCACTAGCGGGAGATCGAGAGACCCAGTACTTC | TRBD2 | NA | TRBJ2-5 | TRBV2
CASAAGGGYNSPLHF | TGTGCCAGCGCGGCAGGGGGCGGCTATAATTCACCCCTCCACTTT | TRBD1 | NA | TRBJ1-6 | TRBV6-5
CASSPTSVYYNEQFF | TGTGCCAGCAGCCCGACTAGCGTGTACTACAATGAGCAGTTCTTC | TRBD2 | NA | TRBJ2-1 | TRBV13
CSVARWASNSYEQYF | TGCAGCGTTGCCCGTTGGGCGTCGAACTCCTACGAGCAGTACTTC | NA | NA | TRBJ2-7 | TRBV29-1
CASSYGEWANVLTF | TGTGCCAGCAGTTACGGGGAGTGGGCCAACGTCCTGACTTTC | NA | NA | TRBJ2-6 | TRBV6-5
CASSPGSLTKEQYF | TGTGCCAGCTCACCGGGGAGCCTAACGAAAGAGCAGTACTTC | NA | NA | TRBJ2-7 | TRBV18
CASSLGLAGAGEQFF | TGTGCCAGCAGCTTAGGACTAGCGGGAGCTGGTGAGCAGTTCTTC | TRBD2 | NA | TRBJ2-1 | TRBV7-9
CASSSRTGGHYEQYF | TGTGCCAGCAGTTCACGGACAGGGGGCCACTACGAGCAGTACTTC | TRBD1 | NA | TRBJ2-7 | TRBV6-5